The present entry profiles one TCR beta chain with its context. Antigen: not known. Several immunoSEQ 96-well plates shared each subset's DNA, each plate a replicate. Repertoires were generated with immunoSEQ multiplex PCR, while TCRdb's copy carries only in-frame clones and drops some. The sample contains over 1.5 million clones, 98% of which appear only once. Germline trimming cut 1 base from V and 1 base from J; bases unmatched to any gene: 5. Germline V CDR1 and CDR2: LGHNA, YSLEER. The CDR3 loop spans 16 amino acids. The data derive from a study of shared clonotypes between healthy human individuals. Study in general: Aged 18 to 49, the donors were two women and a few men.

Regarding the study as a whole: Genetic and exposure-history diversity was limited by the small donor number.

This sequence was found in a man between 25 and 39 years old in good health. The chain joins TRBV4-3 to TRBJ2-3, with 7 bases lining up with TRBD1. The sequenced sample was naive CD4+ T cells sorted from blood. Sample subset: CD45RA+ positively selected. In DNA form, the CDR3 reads TGCGCCAGCAGCCAAGGCTTCGGGACAGGCACAGATACGCAGTATTTT. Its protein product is CASSQGFGTGTDTQYF.